This T cell receptor beta chain was recorded in a study of PD-L1 blockade in urothelial cancer. Across the study: Prior chemotherapy regimens per patient numbered 0 to 3. Blood was subjected to analysis at 3 weeks (second dose) and 6 weeks following treatment start. General study points: Pretreatment TCR clonality in blood under the median foretold superior survival.

Time point specified: pretreatment peripheral blood. Points on this clone: Its antigen is unknown.

Synthetic analogs of TCR templates were spiked into every PCR. Repertoires were generated with immunoSEQ multiplex PCR, while TCRdb's copy carries only in-frame clones and drops some. Of about 130,000 clones listed, approximately 84% are singletons. V lost 3 bases to trimming and J lost 6 bases; unmatched junction nucleotides: 5. Germline V gene sequence: CDR1 SGDLS, CDR2 YYNGEE. The CDR3 runs 13 residues. The V gene is TRBV9, the J gene TRBJ2-7, with 8 bases lining up with TRBD1. The clonotype originates from a man in his fifties or sixties with urothelial cancer. Sequencing was performed on PBMCs, taken around atezolizumab (anti-PD-L1) treatment. In nucleotides, the CDR3 is TGTGCCAGCAGCGAGGGCACAGGGGGCGAGCAGTACTTC. It codes for CASSEGTGGEQYF.